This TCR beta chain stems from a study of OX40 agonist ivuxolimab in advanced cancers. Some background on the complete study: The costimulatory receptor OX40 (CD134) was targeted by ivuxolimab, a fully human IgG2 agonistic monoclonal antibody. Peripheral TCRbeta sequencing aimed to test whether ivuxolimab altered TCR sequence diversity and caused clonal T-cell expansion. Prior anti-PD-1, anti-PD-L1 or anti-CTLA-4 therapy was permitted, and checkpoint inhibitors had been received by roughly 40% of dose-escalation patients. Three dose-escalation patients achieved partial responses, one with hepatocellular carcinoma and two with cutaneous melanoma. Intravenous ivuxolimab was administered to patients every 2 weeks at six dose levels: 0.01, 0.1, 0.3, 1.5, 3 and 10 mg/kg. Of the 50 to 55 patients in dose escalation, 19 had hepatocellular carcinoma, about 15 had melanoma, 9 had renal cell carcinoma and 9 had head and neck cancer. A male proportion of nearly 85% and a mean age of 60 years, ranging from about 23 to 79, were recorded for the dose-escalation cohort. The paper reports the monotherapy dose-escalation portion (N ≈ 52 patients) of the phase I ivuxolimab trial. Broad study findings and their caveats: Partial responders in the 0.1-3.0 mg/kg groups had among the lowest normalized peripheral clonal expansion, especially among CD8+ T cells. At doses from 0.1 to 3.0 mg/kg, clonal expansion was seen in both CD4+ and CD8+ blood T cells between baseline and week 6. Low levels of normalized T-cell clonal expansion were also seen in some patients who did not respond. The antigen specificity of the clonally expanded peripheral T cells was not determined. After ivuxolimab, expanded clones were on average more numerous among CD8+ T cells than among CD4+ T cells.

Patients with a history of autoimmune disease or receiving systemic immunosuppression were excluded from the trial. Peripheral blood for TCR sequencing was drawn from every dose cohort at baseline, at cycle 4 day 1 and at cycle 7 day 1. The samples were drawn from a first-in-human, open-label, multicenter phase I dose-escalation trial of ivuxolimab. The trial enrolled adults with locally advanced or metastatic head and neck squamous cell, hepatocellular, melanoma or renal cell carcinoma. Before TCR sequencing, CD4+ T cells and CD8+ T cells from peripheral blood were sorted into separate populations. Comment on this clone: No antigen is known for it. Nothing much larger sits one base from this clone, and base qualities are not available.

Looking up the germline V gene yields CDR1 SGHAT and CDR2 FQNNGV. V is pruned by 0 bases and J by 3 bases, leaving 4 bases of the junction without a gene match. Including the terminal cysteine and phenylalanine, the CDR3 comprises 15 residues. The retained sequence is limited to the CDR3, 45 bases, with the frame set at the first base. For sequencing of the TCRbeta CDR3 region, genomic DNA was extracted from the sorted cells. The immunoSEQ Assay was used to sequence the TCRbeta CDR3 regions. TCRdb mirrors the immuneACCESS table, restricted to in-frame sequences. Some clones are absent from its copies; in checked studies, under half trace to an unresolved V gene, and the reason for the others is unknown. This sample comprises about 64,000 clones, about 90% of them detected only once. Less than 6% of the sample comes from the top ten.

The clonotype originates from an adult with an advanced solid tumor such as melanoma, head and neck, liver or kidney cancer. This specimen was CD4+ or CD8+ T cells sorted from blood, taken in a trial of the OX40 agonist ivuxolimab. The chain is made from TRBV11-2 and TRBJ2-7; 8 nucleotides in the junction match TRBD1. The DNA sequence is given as TGTGCCAGCAGCTTAGATACAGGGGGAAGCTACGAGCAGTACTTC. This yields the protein CASSLDTGGSYEQYF.